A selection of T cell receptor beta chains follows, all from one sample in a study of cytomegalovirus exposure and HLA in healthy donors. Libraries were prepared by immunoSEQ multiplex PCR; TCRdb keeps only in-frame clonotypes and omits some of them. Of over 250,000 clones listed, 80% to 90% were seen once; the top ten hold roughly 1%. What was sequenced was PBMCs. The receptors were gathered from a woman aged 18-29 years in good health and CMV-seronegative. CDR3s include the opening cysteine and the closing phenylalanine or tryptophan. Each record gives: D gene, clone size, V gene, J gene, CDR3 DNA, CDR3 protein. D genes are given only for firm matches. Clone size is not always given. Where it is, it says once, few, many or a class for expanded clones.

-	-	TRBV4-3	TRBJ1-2	TGCGCCAGCAGCCAAGAGAGGAGGGTGTCGAGCTACACCTTC	CASSQERRVSSYTF
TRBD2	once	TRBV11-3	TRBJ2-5	TGTGCCAGCAGCATTTCGGGACTAGCCTTGGAGACCCAGTACTTC	CASSISGLALETQYF
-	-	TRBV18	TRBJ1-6	TGTGCCAGCTCACCTGGGACATCGTATAATTCACCCCTCCACTTT	CASSPGTSYNSPLHF
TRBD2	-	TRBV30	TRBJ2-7	TGTGCCTGGGATATTTCTCGGACTAGCGGGTCCCCCTACGAGCAGTACTTC	CAWDISRTSGSPYEQYF
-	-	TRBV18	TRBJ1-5	TGTGCCAGCTCACCCCAACAGGGCCCGGCTAGCAATCAGCCCCAGCATTTT	CASSPQQGPASNQPQHF
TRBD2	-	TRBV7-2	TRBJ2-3	TGTGCCAGCAGCTTAGTCGGGGGGGCCACAGATACGCAGTATTTT	CASSLVGGATDTQYF
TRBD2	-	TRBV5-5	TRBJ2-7	TGTGCCAGCAGCCCTATAAGCGGGGGGGACTACGAGCAGTACTTC	CASSPISGGDYEQYF
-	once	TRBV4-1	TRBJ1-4	TGCGCCAGCAGCCAGCCCGACACTAGCCGAGGAAAACTGTTTTTT	CASSQPDTSRGKLFF
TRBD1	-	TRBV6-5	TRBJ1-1	TGTGCCAGCAGTAAGGGGGACAGGATGAACACTGAAGCTTTCTTT	CASSKGDRMNTEAFF
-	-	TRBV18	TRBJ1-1	TGTGCCAGCTCACAGGGGCCCTCGAAGGGAACTGAAGCTTTCTTT	CASSQGPSKGTEAFF
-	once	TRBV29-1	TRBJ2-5	TGCAGCGCCCTCGAGGGGGAGGAGACCCAGTACTTC	CSALEGEETQYF
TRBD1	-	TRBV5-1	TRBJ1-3	TGCGCCAGCAGCACTTTGACAGGGTCTGGAAACACCATATATTTT	CASSTLTGSGNTIYF
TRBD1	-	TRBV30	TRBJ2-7	TGTGCCTGGAGTGGGGGAACCGACAGGGGGCGATCCTACGAGCAGTACTTC	CAWSGGTDRGRSYEQYF